Presented here are 2 T cell receptor beta chains from one specimen sequenced in a study of B cell selection in AIRE deficiency. Conventional CD4 T cells were sorted as CD4+CD127+ cells. Profiled with immunoSEQ multiplex PCR; TCRdb holds only in-frame clones, not every one. Counted here are some 25,000 clones, around 97% occurring once; the ten biggest clones make up 0.2% to 0.25%. Sequenced: conventional CD4+ T cells sorted from PBMCs. All receptors come from a human donor with AIRE deficiency.

The chain combines TRBV1 with TRBJ2-7; no DNA check was done on the table's D call, TRBD1. TRBV1 is labeled a pseudogene. This CDR3 spans 17 amino acids. CDR3 sequence reads: CTSSQDPQQGWVYEQYF. The CDR3 bases are TGCACCAGCAGCCAAGACCCCCAACAGGGATGGGTCTACGAGCAGTACTTC.

This clone was seen a single time. The chain combines TRBV6-5 with TRBJ1-4; tentatively, D is TRBD1 (5 bases). V was clipped by 6 bases and J by 8 bases, with 13 bases between them. This CDR3 comprises 13 residues. CDR1 and CDR2 from the germline V gene are MNHEY and SVGAGI. The DNA of the CDR3 is TGTGCCAGCAGGAGGACATCGGAGGAAAAACTGTTTTTT. Protein product: CASRRTSEEKLFF.